A selection of T cell receptor beta chains follows, all from one sample in a study of OX40 agonist ivuxolimab in advanced cancers. Sequenced by immunoSEQ multiplex PCR; TCRdb stores in-frame clones only, minus some. The table has over 65,000 clones, around 83% seen once. Sequenced here: CD4+ or CD8+ T cells sorted from blood, sampled in a trial of the OX40 agonist ivuxolimab. These TCRs come from an adult with an advanced solid tumor such as melanoma, head and neck, liver or kidney cancer. CDR3s include the opening cysteine and the closing phenylalanine or tryptophan. The D gene is left open where the match is weak.

j_call: TRBJ2-5; d_call: NA; v_call: TRBV18; cdr3_length: 15; cdr3_nt: TGTGCCAGCTCACCACAATCTTCAGGGCAAGAGACCCAGTACTTC; cdr3_aa: CASSPQSSGQETQYF
j_call: TRBJ2-2; d_call: NA; v_call: TRBV10-3; cdr3_length: 14; cdr3_nt: TGTGCCATCAGTGAGTTAAAGAACACCGGGGAGCTGTTTTTT; cdr3_aa: CAISELKNTGELFF
j_call: TRBJ2-4; d_call: TRBD2; v_call: TRBV4-2; cdr3_length: 19; cdr3_nt: TGTGCCAGCAGCCAAGAGACTAGCGGGAGGTGGGTGGCCAAAAACATTCAGTACTTC; cdr3_aa: CASSQETSGRWVAKNIQYF
j_call: TRBJ2-1; d_call: TRBD1; v_call: TRBV5-1; cdr3_length: 15; cdr3_nt: TGCGCCAGCAGCCGACAGGGAACGGGTTACAATGAGCAGTTCTTC; cdr3_aa: CASSRQGTGYNEQFF
j_call: TRBJ1-2; d_call: NA; v_call: TRBV30; cdr3_length: 12; cdr3_nt: TGTGCCTGGAGTCACACAGATTATGGCTACACCTTC; cdr3_aa: CAWSHTDYGYTF
j_call: TRBJ1-5; d_call: NA; v_call: TRBV21-1; cdr3_length: 14; cdr3_nt: TGTGCCAGCTCCCATCTGGTTGGGGGCACGGCCCAGCATTTT; cdr3_aa: CASSHLVGGTAQHF
j_call: TRBJ1-1; d_call: NA; v_call: TRBV11-2; cdr3_length: 13; cdr3_nt: TGTGCCAGCAGCTTAGATTGGGGCACTGAAGCTTTCTTT; cdr3_aa: CASSLDWGTEAFF
j_call: TRBJ2-3; d_call: TRBD2; v_call: TRBV9; cdr3_length: 16; cdr3_nt: TGTGCCAGCAGCGCTCGGGGACTATCTTCCACAGATACGCAGTATTTT; cdr3_aa: CASSARGLSSTDTQYF
j_call: TRBJ1-5; d_call: NA; v_call: TRBV2; cdr3_length: 13; cdr3_nt: TGTGCCAGCTTTAGGAATTTGGATCAGCCCCAGCATTTT; cdr3_aa: CASFRNLDQPQHF
j_call: TRBJ1-5; d_call: NA; v_call: TRBV7-9; cdr3_length: 16; cdr3_nt: TGTGCCAGCAGCTTCGGGGGGGCGCGGGTCGATCAGCCCCAGCATTTT; cdr3_aa: CASSFGGARVDQPQHF
j_call: TRBJ2-2; d_call: NA; v_call: TRBV29-1; cdr3_length: 15; cdr3_nt: TGCAGCGCTGGCCCTCGAGGGGGGTTCGGCGGGGAGCTGTTTTTT; cdr3_aa: CSAGPRGGFGGELFF
j_call: TRBJ2-1; d_call: TRBD1; v_call: TRBV6-4; cdr3_length: 13; cdr3_nt: TGTGCCAGCAGTCGGACAGGGGGCACTGAGCAGTTCTTC; cdr3_aa: CASSRTGGTEQFF
j_call: TRBJ2-2; d_call: NA; v_call: TRBV6-5; cdr3_length: 16; cdr3_nt: TGTGCCAGCAGTTCCTGGGGGGACAGGAACACCGGGGAGCTGTTTTTT; cdr3_aa: CASSSWGDRNTGELFF
j_call: TRBJ2-6; d_call: NA; v_call: TRBV7-3; cdr3_length: 15; cdr3_nt: TGTGCCAGCAGCTATCAGGGTTCTGGGGCCAACGTCCTGACTTTC; cdr3_aa: CASSYQGSGANVLTF
j_call: TRBJ2-7; d_call: TRBD1; v_call: TRBV19; cdr3_length: 14; cdr3_nt: TGTGCCAGTAGTTCGGACAGGGGGTTCTACGAGCAGTACTTC; cdr3_aa: CASSSDRGFYEQYF